The 7 T cell receptor beta chains below all came from one sample that was sequenced in a study of cytomegalovirus exposure and HLA in healthy donors. Some clones are missing from TCRdb's copy, which holds only in-frame ones; the method was immunoSEQ multiplex PCR. The sample lists around 140,000 clones, 85% to 90% occurring once. The sample was PBMCs. The receptor set was obtained from a man between 18 and 29 years old in good health and CMV-seropositive.

The chain joins TRBV7-2 to TRBJ2-3; D unresolved. The CDR3 is 15 residues long. V was cut by 2 bases and J by 0 bases, with 9 bases left in between. Germline CDR1 reads SGHTA; CDR2 reads FQGNSA. CDR3 DNA: TGTGCCAGCAGCTTAAGTTCAGCGAGCACAGATACGCAGTATTTT. Translating it yields CASSLSSASTDTQYF.

J is TRBJ1-2 and V is TRBV6-1; D is uncertain. CDR3 size: 13 residues. Trimming left V 6 bases short and J 4 bases short, with 12 bases between. Per germline, CDR1 MNHNS and CDR2 SASEGT. In DNA, the CDR3 is TGTGCCAGCAGCCCTACAGACGTCTATGGCTACACCTTC. This gives the protein CASSPTDVYGYTF.

V usage is TRBV19 and J usage is TRBJ2-1; maybe TRBD2 (5 bases). Germline CDR1 is LNHDA and CDR2 is SQIVND (reference sequence). This CDR3 is 13 amino acids long. Between the trimmed V and J ends, which lost 7 bases and 3 bases, there was a span of 10 bases. The CDR3 nucleotides are TGTGCCAGTACGGGGAGAAGCTACAATGAGCAGTTCTTC. This encodes CASTGRSYNEQFF.

The chain uses TRBV9 and TRBJ2-1; 7 bases align to TRBD2. Germline assignment: CDR1 SGDLS and CDR2 YYNGEE. The CDR3 sequence is 15 residues long. Trimming removed 3 bases from V and 6 bases from J; junction bases left unmatched: 9. CDR3 nucleotide sequence: TGTGCCAGCAGCGAGACTAGCTTCCAGGCCAATGAGCAGTTCTTC. Protein product: CASSETSFQANEQFF.

This chain uses TRBV4-1 with TRBJ2-7, with a tentative D call TRBD1 (5 bases). The CDR3 loop spans 16 amino acids. Germline values: CDR1 MGHRA, CDR2 YSYEKL. Trimming took 1 base from V and 4 from J, leaving 17 bases between them. The CDR3, as DNA: TGCGCCAGCAGCCAAGTGGGAAGCCTTAGGGGATACGAGCAGTACTTC. Translation: CASSQVGSLRGYEQYF.

The chain combines TRBV7-9 with TRBJ2-7; no firm D call. The V and J ends lost 4 bases and 1 base respectively, with 11 bases between them. CDR3 length: 14 residues. CDR1 and CDR2 (germline): SEHNR, FQNEAQ (reference sequence). The CDR3 loop reads CASSSNTVSYEQYF. The CDR3, as DNA: TGTGCCAGCAGCTCAAACACAGTTTCCTACGAGCAGTACTTC. Supplemented by reference TRBV7-9 and TRBJ2-7, the full variable domain reads DTGVSQNPRHKITKRGQNVTFRCDPISEHNRLYWYRQTLGQGPEFLTYFQNEAQLEKSRLLSDRFSAERPKGSFSTLEIQRTEQGDSAMYLCASSSNTVSYEQYFGPGTRLTVT.

The rearrangement joins TRBV2 to TRBJ1-6; 8 positions agree with TRBD1. V shed 6 bases and J 9 bases; nucleotides not matched to a gene: 10. This CDR3 is built from 15 residues. Looked up from germline, CDR1 is SNHLY and CDR2 is FYNNEI. Here the CDR3 DNA reads TGTGCCAGCAGAATCCAGGGGGCTACGGGTTCACCCCTCCACTTT. Amino acid sequence: CASRIQGATGSPLHF. The variable domain in full, completed from reference TRBV2 and TRBJ1-6, reads EPEVTQTPSHQVTQMGQEVILRCVPISNHLYFYWYRQILGQKVEFLVSFYNNEISEKSEIFDDQFSVERPDGSNFTLKIRSTKLEDSAMYFCASRIQGATGSPLHFGNGTRLTVT.